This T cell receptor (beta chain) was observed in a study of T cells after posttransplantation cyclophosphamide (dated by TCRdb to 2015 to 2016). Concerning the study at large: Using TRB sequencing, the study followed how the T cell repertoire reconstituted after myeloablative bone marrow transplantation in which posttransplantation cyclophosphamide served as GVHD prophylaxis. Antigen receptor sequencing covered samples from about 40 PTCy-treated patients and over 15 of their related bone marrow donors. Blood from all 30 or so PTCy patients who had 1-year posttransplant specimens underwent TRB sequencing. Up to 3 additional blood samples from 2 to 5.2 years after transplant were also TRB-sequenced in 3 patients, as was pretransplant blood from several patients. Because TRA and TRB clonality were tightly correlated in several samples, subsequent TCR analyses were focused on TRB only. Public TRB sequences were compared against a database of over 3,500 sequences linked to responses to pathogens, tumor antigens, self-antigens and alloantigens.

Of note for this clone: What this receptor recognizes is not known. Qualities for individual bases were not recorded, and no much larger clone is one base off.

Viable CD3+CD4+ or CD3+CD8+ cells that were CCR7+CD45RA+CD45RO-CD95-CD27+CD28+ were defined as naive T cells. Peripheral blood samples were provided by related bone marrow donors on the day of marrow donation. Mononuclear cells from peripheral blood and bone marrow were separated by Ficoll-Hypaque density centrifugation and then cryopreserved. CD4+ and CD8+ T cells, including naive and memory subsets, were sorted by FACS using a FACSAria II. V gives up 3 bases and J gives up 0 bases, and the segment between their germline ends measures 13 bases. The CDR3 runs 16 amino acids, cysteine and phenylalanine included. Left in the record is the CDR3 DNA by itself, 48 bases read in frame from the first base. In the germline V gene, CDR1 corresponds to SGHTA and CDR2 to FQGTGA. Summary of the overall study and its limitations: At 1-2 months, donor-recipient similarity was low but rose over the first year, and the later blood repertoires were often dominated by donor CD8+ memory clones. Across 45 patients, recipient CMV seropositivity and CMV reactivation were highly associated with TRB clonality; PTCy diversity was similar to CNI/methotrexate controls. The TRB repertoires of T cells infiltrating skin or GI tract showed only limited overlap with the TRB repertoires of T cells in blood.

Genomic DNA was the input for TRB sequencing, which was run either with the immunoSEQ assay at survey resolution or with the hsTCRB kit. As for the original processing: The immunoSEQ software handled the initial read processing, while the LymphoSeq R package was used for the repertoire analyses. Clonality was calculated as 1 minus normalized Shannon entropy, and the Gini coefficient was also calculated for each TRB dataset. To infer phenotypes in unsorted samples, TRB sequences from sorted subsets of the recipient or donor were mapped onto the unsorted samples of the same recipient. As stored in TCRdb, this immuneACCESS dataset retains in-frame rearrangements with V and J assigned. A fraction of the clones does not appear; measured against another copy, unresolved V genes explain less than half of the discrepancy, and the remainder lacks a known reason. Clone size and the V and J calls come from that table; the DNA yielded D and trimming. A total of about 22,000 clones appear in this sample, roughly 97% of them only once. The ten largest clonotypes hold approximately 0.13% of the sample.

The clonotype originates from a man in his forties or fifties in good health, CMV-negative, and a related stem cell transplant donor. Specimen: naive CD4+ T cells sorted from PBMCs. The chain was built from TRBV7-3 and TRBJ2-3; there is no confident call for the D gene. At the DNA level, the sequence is TGTGCCAGCAGCTTGGAGCGAAATACAAGCACAGATACGCAGTATTTT. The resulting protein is CASSLERNTSTDTQYF. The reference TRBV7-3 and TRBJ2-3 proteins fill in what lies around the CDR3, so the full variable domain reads GAGVSQTPSNKVTEKGKYVELRCDPISGHTALYWYRQSLGQGPEFLIYFQGTGAADDSGLPNDRFFAVRPEGSVSTLKIQRTERGDSAVYLCASSLERNTSTDTQYFGPGTRLTVL.